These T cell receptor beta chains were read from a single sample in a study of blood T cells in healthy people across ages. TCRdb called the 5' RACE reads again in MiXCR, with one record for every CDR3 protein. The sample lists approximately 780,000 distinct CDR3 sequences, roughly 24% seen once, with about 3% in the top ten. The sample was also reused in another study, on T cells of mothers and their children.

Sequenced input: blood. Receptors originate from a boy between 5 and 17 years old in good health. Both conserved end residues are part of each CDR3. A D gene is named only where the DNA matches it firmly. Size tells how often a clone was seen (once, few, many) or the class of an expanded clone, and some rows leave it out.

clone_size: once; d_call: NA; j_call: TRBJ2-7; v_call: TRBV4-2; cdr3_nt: TGTGCCAGCAGCCAAGATATCAACGAGCAGTACTTC; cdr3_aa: CASSQDINEQYF
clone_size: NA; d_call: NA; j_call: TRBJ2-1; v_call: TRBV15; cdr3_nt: TGTGCCACCAGCAGAGGCCGGCCAGGGAATGAGCAGTTCTTC; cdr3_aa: CATSRGRPGNEQFF
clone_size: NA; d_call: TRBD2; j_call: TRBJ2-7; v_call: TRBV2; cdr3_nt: TGTGCCAGCAGTTTCGGGAGGGCCCACGAGCAGTACTTC; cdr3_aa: CASSFGRAHEQYF
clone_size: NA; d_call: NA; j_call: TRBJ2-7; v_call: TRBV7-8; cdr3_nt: TGTGCCAGTGGCGGGACCCCCTACGAGCAGTACTTC; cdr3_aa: CASGGTPYEQYF
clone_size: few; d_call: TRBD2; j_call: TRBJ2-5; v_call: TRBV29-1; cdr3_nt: TGCAGCGTTGAGCGGGGGGCGGGGGAGACCCAGTACTTC; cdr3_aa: CSVERGAGETQYF
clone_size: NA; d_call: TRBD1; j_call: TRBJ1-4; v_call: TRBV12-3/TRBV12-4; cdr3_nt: TGTGCCAGCAGCCACCCGACAGGGGGGAATGAAAAACTGTTTTTT; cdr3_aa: CASSHPTGGNEKLFF
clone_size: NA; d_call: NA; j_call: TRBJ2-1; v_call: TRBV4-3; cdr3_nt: TGCGCCAGCAGCCAAGCCCCGCCCGGGAGCTACAATGAGCAGTTCTTC; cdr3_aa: CASSQAPPGSYNEQFF
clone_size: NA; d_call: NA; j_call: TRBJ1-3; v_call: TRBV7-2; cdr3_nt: TGTGCCAGCAGTCGAGGAGCCTCTGGAAACACCATATATTTT; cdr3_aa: CASSRGASGNTIYF
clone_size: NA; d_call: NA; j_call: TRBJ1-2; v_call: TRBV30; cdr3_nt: TGTGCCTGGATGTCGGGGGCCACCCTCTATGGCTACACCTTC; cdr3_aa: CAWMSGATLYGYTF
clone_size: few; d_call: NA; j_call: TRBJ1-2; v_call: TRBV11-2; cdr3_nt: TGTGCCAGCACCAAGGAGGTCCTGGCTGATGGCTACACCTTC; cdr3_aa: CASTKEVLADGYTF
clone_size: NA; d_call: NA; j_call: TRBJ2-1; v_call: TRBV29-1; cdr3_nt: TGCAGCGCCGGGGGAGCCTCCTACAATGAGCAGTTCTTC; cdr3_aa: CSAGGASYNEQFF
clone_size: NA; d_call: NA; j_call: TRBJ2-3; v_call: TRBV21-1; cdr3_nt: TGTGCCAGCAGCAAAGCGCGGTCTAGCGGGGGAACAGATACGCAGTATTTT; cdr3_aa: CASSKARSSGGTDTQYF
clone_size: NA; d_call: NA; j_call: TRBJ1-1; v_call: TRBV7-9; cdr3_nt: TGTGCCAGCAGCTTCGCCTCAGCGGCTGAAGCTTTCTTT; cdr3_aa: CASSFASAAEAFF
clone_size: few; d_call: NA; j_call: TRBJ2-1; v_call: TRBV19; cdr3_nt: TGTGCCAGTAGGCTCAGGGTTGGCTCCTACAATGAGCAGTTCTTC; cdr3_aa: CASRLRVGSYNEQFF
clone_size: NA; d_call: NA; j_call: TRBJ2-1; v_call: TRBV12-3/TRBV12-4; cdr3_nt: TGTGCCAGCAGTACAGGGAGGGAGGCCTACAATGAGCAGTTCTTC; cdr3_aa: CASSTGREAYNEQFF
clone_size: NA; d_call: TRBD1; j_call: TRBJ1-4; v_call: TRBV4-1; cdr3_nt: TGCGCCAGCAGCCCCTACCGGGACAGTGCGGAAAAACTGTTTTTT; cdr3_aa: CASSPYRDSAEKLFF
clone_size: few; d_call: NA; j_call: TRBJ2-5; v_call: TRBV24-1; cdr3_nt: TGTGCCACCAGTGACAGCCGGGACGAAGAGACCCAGTACTTC; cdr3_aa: CATSDSRDEETQYF
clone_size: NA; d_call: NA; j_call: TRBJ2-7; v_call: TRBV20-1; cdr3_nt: TGCAGTGCTAGAGAGGAGCAAATCGCCTACGAGCAGTACTTC; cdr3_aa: CSAREEQIAYEQYF
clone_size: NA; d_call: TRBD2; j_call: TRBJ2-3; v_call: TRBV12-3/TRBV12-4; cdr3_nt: TGTGCCAGCAGTTGGGGGCGGGGGGGAACAGATGCGCAGTATTTT; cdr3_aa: CASSWGRGGTDAQYF
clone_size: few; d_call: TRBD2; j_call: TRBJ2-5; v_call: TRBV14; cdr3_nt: TGTGCCAGCAGCCCCTCGGGGGGGGTCGAGACCCAGTACTTC; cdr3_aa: CASSPSGGVETQYF
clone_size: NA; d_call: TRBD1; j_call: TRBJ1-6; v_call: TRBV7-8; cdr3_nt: TGTGCCAGCAGCCAGGCCCAGGGGGTTTCTCCTTCACCCCTCCACTTT; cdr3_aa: CASSQAQGVSPSPLHF
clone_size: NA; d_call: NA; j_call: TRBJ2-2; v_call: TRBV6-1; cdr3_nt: TGTGCCAGCAGAAGCGGGACCGGGGAGCTGTTTTTT; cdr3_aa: CASRSGTGELFF
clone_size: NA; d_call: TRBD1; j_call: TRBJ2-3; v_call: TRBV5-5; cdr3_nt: TGTGCCAGCAGCTTACAGGGGCGACCTTCGGCAGATACGCAGTATTTT; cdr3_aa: CASSLQGRPSADTQYF
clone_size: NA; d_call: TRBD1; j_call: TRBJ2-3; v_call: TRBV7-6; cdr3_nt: TGTGCCAGCAGCTTAAAGAAGGGACAGGGGAAAGATACGCAGTATTTT; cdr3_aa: CASSLKKGQGKDTQYF
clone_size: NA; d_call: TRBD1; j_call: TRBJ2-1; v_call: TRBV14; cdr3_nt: TGTGCCAGCAGCCACGGGACAGGGATCAATGAGCAGTTCTTC; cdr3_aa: CASSHGTGINEQFF
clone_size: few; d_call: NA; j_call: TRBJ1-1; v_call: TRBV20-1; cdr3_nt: TGCAGTGCTAGAGATCGCGGCAGGGAGGTCGCTGGTGAAGCTTTCTTT; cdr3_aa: CSARDRGREVAGEAFF
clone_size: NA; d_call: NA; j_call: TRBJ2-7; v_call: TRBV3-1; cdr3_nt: TGTGCCAGCAGCGGGGTGGGGGGAAAAACCTACGAGCAGTACTTC; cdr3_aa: CASSGVGGKTYEQYF
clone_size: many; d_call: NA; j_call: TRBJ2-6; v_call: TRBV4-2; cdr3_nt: TGTGCCAGCAGCGCAAGGGGCTCTGGGGCCAACGTCCTGACTTTC; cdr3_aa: CASSARGSGANVLTF
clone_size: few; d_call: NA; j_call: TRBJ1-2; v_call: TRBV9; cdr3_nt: TGTGCCAGCAGCGTAGATGGGGGAGGGCCTGGCTACACCTTC; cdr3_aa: CASSVDGGGPGYTF
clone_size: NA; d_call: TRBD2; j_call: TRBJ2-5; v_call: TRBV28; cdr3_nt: TGTGCCAGCAGGAGAAGGCTAGCGGGTCAAGAGACCCAGTACTTC; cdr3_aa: CASRRRLAGQETQYF
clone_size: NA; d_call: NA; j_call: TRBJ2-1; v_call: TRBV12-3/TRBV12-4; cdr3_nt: TGTGCCAGCAGCCGCGGTTTGGATGAGCAGTTCTTC; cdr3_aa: CASSRGLDEQFF
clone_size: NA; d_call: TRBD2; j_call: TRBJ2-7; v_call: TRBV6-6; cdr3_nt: TGTGCCAGCAGTTCCCATCGGACTAGCTTAACCTACGAGCAGTACTTC; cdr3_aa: CASSSHRTSLTYEQYF
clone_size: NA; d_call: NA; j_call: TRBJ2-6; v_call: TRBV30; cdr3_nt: TGTGCCTGGAGTGTAAGGGGGATCTCTGGGGCCAACGTCCTGACTTTC; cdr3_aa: CAWSVRGISGANVLTF
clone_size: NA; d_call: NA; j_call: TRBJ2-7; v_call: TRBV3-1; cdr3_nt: TGTGCCAGCAGCCATTCCACCGGGACTCCAAAGATCTACGAGCAGTACTTC; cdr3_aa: CASSHSTGTPKIYEQYF
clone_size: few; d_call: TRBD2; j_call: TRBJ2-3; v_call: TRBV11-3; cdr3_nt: TGTGCCAGCAGCTTGGCAGGGACTAGTCCCGCAGATACGCAGTATTTT; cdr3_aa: CASSLAGTSPADTQYF
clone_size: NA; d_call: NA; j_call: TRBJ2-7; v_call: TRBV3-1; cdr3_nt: TGTGCCAGCAGCCCCAACCTCTACGAGCAGTACTTC; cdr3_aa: CASSPNLYEQYF
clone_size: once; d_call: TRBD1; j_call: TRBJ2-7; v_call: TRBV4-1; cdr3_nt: TGCGCCAGCAGCCCAAGGACAGGGATAACCTACGAGCAGTACTTC; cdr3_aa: CASSPRTGITYEQYF
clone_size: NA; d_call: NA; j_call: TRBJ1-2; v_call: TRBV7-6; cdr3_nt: TGTGCCAGCAGCTTAGGACAGCGAGATGGCTACACCTTC; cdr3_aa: CASSLGQRDGYTF
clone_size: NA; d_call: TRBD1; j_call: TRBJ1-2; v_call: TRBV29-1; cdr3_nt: TGCAGCGCAACCCCGGGACAGGGGGGAAGAGACTATGGCTACACCTTC; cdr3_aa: CSATPGQGGRDYGYTF
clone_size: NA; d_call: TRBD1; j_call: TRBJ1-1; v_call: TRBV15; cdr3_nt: TGTGCCACCAGCAGAGGAGTTTCGGACAGGGGTTCTGAAGCTTTCTTT; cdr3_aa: CATSRGVSDRGSEAFF
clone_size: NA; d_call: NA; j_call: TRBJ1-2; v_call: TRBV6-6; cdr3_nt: TGTGCCAGCAGGCCAACAGGGATCCAGAACTATGGCTACACCTTC; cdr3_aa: CASRPTGIQNYGYTF
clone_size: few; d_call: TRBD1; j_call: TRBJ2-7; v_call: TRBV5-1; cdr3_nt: TGCGCCAGCAGGCCCGGGACAGTTTACTACGAGCAGTACTTC; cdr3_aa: CASRPGTVYYEQYF
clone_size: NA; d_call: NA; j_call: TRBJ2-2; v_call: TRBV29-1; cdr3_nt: TGCAGCGTTGTCGTCGGGGAGCTGTTTTTT; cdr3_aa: CSVVVGELFF
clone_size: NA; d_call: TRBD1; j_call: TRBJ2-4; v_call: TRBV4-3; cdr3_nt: TGCGCCAGCAGCCAAGATTGGACAGGAGGCATTCAGTACTTC; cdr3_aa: CASSQDWTGGIQYF
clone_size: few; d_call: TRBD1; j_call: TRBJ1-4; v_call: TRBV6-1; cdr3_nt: TGTGCCAGCAGTCGACCGGGACAGGGGGACGAAAAACTGTTTTTT; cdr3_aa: CASSRPGQGDEKLFF